Listed below are T cell receptor beta chains from one sample, sequenced in a study of T cell changes during pregnancy in multiple sclerosis. Sequencing was performed with immunoSEQ multiplex PCR; in TCRdb, only in-frame clones are kept and a portion is missing. The sample shows 49,000 or so clones, roughly 92% of them seen only once. This specimen was CD4+ T cells from peripheral blood mononuclear cells, taken in the second trimester of pregnancy. The receptor set was obtained from a female donor in good health, enrolled as a control in a pregnancy study. CDR3s include the opening cysteine and the closing phenylalanine or tryptophan. Each record gives: J gene, V gene, D gene, clone size, CDR3 DNA, CDR3 protein. A D gene is named only where the DNA matches it firmly. The listing skips clone size in some rows; elsewhere it reads once, few, many or a size class.

TRBJ1-1 | TRBV4-2 | NA | NA | TGTGCCAGCAGCCTTCCAGTCACTCGGGACACTGAAGCTTTCTTT | CASSLPVTRDTEAFF
TRBJ1-1 | TRBV19 | NA | once | TGTGCCAGTAGTATCCCCTCAGGGAACACTGAAGCTTTCTTT | CASSIPSGNTEAFF
TRBJ2-5 | TRBV5-1 | TRBD2 | NA | TGCGCCAGCAGCAGGGACGCGGGGGGACGGGAGACCCAGTACTTC | CASSRDAGGRETQYF
TRBJ2-1 | TRBV12-5 | TRBD2 | NA | TGTGCTAGTGGTTTGTCGACCAGTACTAGCGGGGGACACCATTACAATGAGCAGTTCTTC | CASGLSTSTSGGHHYNEQFF
TRBJ2-2 | TRBV7-9 | NA | NA | TGTGCCAGCAGCCAATCGCAGGGGATTGGCACCGGGGAGCTGTTTTTT | CASSQSQGIGTGELFF
TRBJ1-4 | TRBV5-1 | NA | NA | TGCGCCAGCAGCTTGAGCGGGAGACTTAATGAAAAACTGTTTTTT | CASSLSGRLNEKLFF
TRBJ1-3 | TRBV6-6 | NA | NA | TGTGCCAGCAGTTACATACAGGGAGTGAATGGAAACACCATATATTTT | CASSYIQGVNGNTIYF
TRBJ1-1 | TRBV5-1 | TRBD1 | NA | TGCGCCAGCAGCCTTGGGACAGCTACTGAAGCTTTCTTT | CASSLGTATEAFF
TRBJ2-7 | TRBV6-6 | NA | NA | TGTGCCAGCAGTTACGTTTCCAGGAACGAGCAGTACTTC | CASSYVSRNEQYF
TRBJ1-2 | TRBV5-1 | TRBD1 | NA | TGCGCCATACACAGGGGCGGCTACACCTTC | CAIHRGGYTF
TRBJ2-1 | TRBV5-7 | TRBD1 | NA | TGTGCCAGCAGCTGCCGACAGGGCAACTACAATGAGCAGTTCTTC | CASSCRQGNYNEQFF
TRBJ2-5 | TRBV7-2 | TRBD2 | NA | TGTGCCAGCAGCTACCCGGGACTAGCAGATCAAGAGACCCAGTACTTC | CASSYPGLADQETQYF
TRBJ2-3 | TRBV12-5 | NA | NA | TGTGCTAGTGGTTTGGTACGGAAGGACAGTACGAACACAGATACGCAGTATTTT | CASGLVRKDSTNTDTQYF
TRBJ2-1 | TRBV7-9 | TRBD1 | NA | TGTGCCGGGACAGGGACCCTGTCCTACAATGAGCAGTTCTTC | CAGTGTLSYNEQFF
TRBJ2-1 | TRBV4-3 | TRBD1 | NA | TGCGCCAGCAGCCGAAAAAAGACAGGGGGCGCTGACAATGAGCAGTTCTTC | CASSRKKTGGADNEQFF
TRBJ1-6 | TRBV5-1 | TRBD1 | NA | TGCGCCAGCAGCTTTAGACAGGGGAATTCACCCCTCCACTTT | CASSFRQGNSPLHF
TRBJ2-7 | TRBV19 | TRBD1 | NA | TGTGCCAGTAGTTTAAGTCGGACAGGGAACGCCGAGCAGTACTTC | CASSLSRTGNAEQYF
TRBJ2-7 | TRBV11-3 | TRBD1 | NA | TGTGCCAGCAGCTCATCACGGACAGGGGGCTACGAGCAGTACTTC | CASSSSRTGGYEQYF
TRBJ2-7 | TRBV15 | NA | few | TGTGCCACCAGGACAATCCCAGGCAGTACCTACGAGCAGTACTTC | CATRTIPGSTYEQYF
TRBJ2-3 | TRBV7-2 | TRBD2 | NA | TGTGCCAGCAGCTCAGAAGGACTAGCGGGGGCAGATACGCAGTATTTT | CASSSEGLAGADTQYF
TRBJ1-1 | TRBV27 | NA | NA | TGTGCCAGCAGTTTAGATCACAGAACTGAAGCTTTCTTT | CASSLDHRTEAFF
TRBJ2-2 | TRBV21-1 | NA | NA | TGTGCCAGTGGGGACAAAAGAACACCCGGGGAGCTGTTTTTT | CASGDKRTPGELFF
TRBJ1-3 | TRBV30 | NA | NA | TGTGCCGGGGGTGGTCAATCTGGAAACACCATATATTTT | CAGGGQSGNTIYF
TRBJ1-5 | TRBV9 | TRBD1 | NA | TGTGCCAGCAGTGCCGGGACAGGGAATCAGCCCCAGCATTTT | CASSAGTGNQPQHF
TRBJ1-3 | TRBV4-2 | TRBD1 | NA | TGTGCCAGCAGCCTCGGACAGGCTAGGCATTATGGAAACACCATATATTTT | CASSLGQARHYGNTIYF
TRBJ1-1 | TRBV29-1 | TRBD1 | NA | TGCAGCGTTCTCCGGACAGGGATGAACACTGAAGCTTTCTTT | CSVLRTGMNTEAFF
TRBJ1-2 | TRBV5-4 | NA | NA | TGTGCCAGCAGACCTTTGGGGCCCCGACGGAACGGCTACACCTTC | CASRPLGPRRNGYTF
TRBJ1-2 | TRBV7-6 | NA | NA | TGTGCCAGCAGCTTAGCAGGGGCTGACGGCTACACCTTC | CASSLAGADGYTF
TRBJ1-5 | TRBV9 | TRBD1 | NA | TGTGCCAGCAGCCTTGGGGACAGGGAATACCAGCCCCAGCATTTT | CASSLGDREYQPQHF
TRBJ2-7 | TRBV27 | NA | NA | TGTGCCAGCAGGTCCTTCGGTTTCGAGGACTACGAGCAGTACTTC | CASRSFGFEDYEQYF
TRBJ2-7 | TRBV6-5 | NA | NA | TGTGCCAGCAGTTATCTCTACGAGCAGTACTTC | CASSYLYEQYF
TRBJ2-5 | TRBV6-5 | TRBD1 | NA | TGTGCCAGCCGTAGACAGGGTGTATATCAAGAGACCCAGTACTTC | CASRRQGVYQETQYF
TRBJ2-7 | TRBV6-1 | TRBD2 | once | TGTGCCAGCAGTGAGAGGGTAGCGGGGCCCACCTACGAGCAGTACTTC | CASSERVAGPTYEQYF
TRBJ1-3 | TRBV5-5 | TRBD1 | NA | TGTGCCAGCAGAGCTGGAATCGGGACAGGGTTGGAGGGAAACACCATATATTTT | CASRAGIGTGLEGNTIYF
TRBJ2-3 | TRBV7-8 | TRBD2 | NA | TGTGCCTCCACCCTTTTGACAGCGGGGACCACAGATACGCAGTATTTT | CASTLLTAGTTDTQYF
TRBJ2-1 | TRBV7-3 | TRBD2 | NA | TGTGCCAGCAGCTCGGCTAGCGGGGGGGCCCGGGAGCAGTTCTTC | CASSSASGGAREQFF
TRBJ1-6 | TRBV7-2 | NA | NA | TGTGCCAGCACCCTGACAGTGCAGAATTCACCCCTCCACTTT | CASTLTVQNSPLHF
TRBJ1-2 | TRBV4-3 | NA | NA | TGCGCCAGCAGCCCCACCCTATCCGTTAACTATGGCTACACCTTC | CASSPTLSVNYGYTF
TRBJ2-1 | TRBV7-2 | TRBD2 | NA | TGTGCCAGCAGCTTAGAATCGGGGGGGCTCGATGAGCAGTTCTTC | CASSLESGGLDEQFF
TRBJ1-1 | TRBV27 | NA | NA | TGTGCCAGCAGCTCGGGAGGGGTGGGGAACACTGAAGCTTTCTTT | CASSSGGVGNTEAFF
TRBJ1-3 | TRBV4-3 | TRBD1 | NA | TGCGCCAGCAGCCAAGCGTTGGCAGGGGGCGGAAACACCATATATTTT | CASSQALAGGGNTIYF
TRBJ2-5 | TRBV19 | NA | once | TGTGCCAGTAGTCCTAGGGGGGCCACGACAGGGAGACGAGAGACCCAGTACTTC | CASSPRGATTGRRETQYF
TRBJ2-2 | TRBV19 | NA | NA | TGTGCCAGTAGTATTGCCAGGTGGATAGACACCGGGGAGCTGTTTTTT | CASSIARWIDTGELFF
TRBJ1-1 | TRBV4-3 | NA | NA | TGCGCCAGCAGCCAAGGACAGAACACTGAAGCTTTCTTT | CASSQGQNTEAFF
TRBJ1-6 | TRBV11-3 | TRBD1 | NA | TGTGCCAGCAGCTTAGGGACAGGGTTGATTTCACCCCTCCACTTT | CASSLGTGLISPLHF
TRBJ1-1 | TRBV10-3 | NA | NA | TGTGCCATCAGAGAACACCCGAACACTGAAGCTTTCTTT | CAIREHPNTEAFF
TRBJ2-3 | TRBV9 | NA | NA | TGTGCCAGCAGTCTAGGGGGAACAGATACGCAGTATTTT | CASSLGGTDTQYF